One T cell receptor (beta chain) is described in this entry. This entry comes from a study of blood T cells in healthy people across ages. Study in general: There was about one barcoded beta molecule captured by template switching per two T cells.

Combining a sample-barcoded 5' primer with a J-beta primer mix, a second PCR ran for roughly 7 to 12 cycles. Each cDNA molecule carried a tag from a template-switch adaptor that contained 12 random nucleotides. TCRdb reprocessed the 5' RACE reads with MiXCR, giving one entry per CDR3 protein. The sample shows under 1,000,000 distinct CDR3 sequences, 46% of them seen only once. With 3 bases clipped from V and 10 bases from J, the junction kept 11 bases outside the gene matches. The CDR3 sequence is 15 residues long. Per the germline V gene, CDR1 is ENHRY and CDR2 is SYGVKD. This sequence joins TRBV10-3 and TRBJ2-1; the match to TRBD2 covers 8 bases. The clonotype comes from a man older than 75 in good health. The sequencing sample was made of blood. The CDR3 bases are TGTGCCATCAGTGATCCGGGAGGGCTAGGCTACGAGCAGTTCTTC. This gives the protein CAISDPGGLGYEQFF.